This TCR beta chain was sequenced during a study of blood T cell repertoires in COVID-19 (dated by TCRdb to the early 2020s). Notes on the research overall: The collaborator samples originated in the United States, Italy and Spain and spanned the acute and convalescent phases of COVID-19. Where HLA class I and class II types were available, the types were taken from metadata supplied by the sample provider, not from assay-based typing. The samples were drawn from the first 160 participants of the ongoing ImmuneRACE study and from 1,200 or so subjects provided by 6 global collaborators. The repertoires were made available in a free public database intended to serve as a resource for research on the immune response to SARS-CoV-2. Deeply sampled blood TCRbeta repertoires from subjects exposed to, actively infected with, or recovered from COVID-19 were included in the dataset. A de-identified subject ID, COVID-19 status, age in years and sex were almost always included in the sample metadata. The prospective study material was composed of cDNA or gDNA derived from T cells, B-cell-depleted T cells, or PBMCs. Study-wide conclusions, independent of this receptor: The amount of clinical and demographic metadata varied by source and participant and was provided uncurated.

Collaborating institutions collected whole blood in K2EDTA tubes following their own protocols. For TCRbeta analysis, collaborator samples were shipped as frozen whole blood, as isolated PBMCs, or as DNA extracted from either sample type. This clone was seen once. Its antigen is unknown. Per-base quality was not reported, and no clone a single base away is much larger than it. TCRbeta CDR3 regions were amplified from genomic DNA using the immunoSEQ Assay, a bias-controlled multiplex PCR. The authors' pipeline ran thus. The number of nucleated cells in each sample was estimated by amplification of reference gene primers within the assay. To quantify the absolute abundance of each unique TCRbeta CDR3 rearrangement, sequence reads were collapsed and filtered. For each sample, productive Simpson clonality was calculated by taking the square root of Simpson's diversity index across productive rearrangements. Sourced from immuneACCESS, this table was stored by TCRdb with only in-frame sequences that have V and J called. A share of the clones is absent; for the studies checked, an unresolved V gene accounts for under half, and the remainder has no known explanation. For V, J and clone size, that table is used; D and trimming come from the DNA. Present in this sample are 190,000 or so clones, about 80% of which were seen just once. Together, the top ten hold approximately 7.2% of the sample.

After removal of 4 bases from V and 5 bases from J, the junction retains 4 bases not matched to a gene. CDR1 and CDR2, looked up from the germline V gene, are SNHLY and FYNNEI. CDR3 length: 14 amino acids, cysteine to phenylalanine. The DNA shown is the 42-base CDR3, in frame from base 1. This receptor was taken from a human donor with acute or convalescent COVID-19. The donor label of this sample is uncertain. The sample taken for sequencing was peripheral blood. This chain is built from TRBV2 and TRBJ1-2; 10 of the junction bases match TRBD1. The nucleotide sequence is TGTGCCAGCAGTGGACAGGGGGCAATTTATGGCTACACCTTC. This codes for CASSGQGAIYGYTF.